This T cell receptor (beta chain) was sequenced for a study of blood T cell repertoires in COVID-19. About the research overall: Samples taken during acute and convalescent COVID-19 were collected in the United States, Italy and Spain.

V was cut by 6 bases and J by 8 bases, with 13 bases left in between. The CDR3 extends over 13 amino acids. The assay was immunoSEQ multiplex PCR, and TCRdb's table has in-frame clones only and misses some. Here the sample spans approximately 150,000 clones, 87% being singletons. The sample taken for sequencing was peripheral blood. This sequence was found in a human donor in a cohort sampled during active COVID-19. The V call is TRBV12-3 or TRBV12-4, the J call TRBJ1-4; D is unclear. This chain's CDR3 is CASRGSGSEKLFF. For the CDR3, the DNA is TGTGCCAGCAGGGGGAGTGGTTCGGAAAAACTGTTTTTT.